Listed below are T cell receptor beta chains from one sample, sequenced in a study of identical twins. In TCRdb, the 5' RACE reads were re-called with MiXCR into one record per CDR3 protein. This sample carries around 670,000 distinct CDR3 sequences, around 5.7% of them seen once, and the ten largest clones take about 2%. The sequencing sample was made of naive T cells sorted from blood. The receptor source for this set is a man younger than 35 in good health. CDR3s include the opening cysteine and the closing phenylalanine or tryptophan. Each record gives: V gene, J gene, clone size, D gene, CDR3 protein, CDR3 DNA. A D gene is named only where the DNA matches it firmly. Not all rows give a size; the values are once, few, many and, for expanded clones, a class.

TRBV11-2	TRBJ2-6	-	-	CASTIRDLLSGANVLTF	TGTGCCAGCACCATTCGGGACCTTCTCTCTGGGGCCAACGTCCTGACTTTC
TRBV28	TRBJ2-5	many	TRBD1	CASSSNEGAGETQYF	TGTGCCAGCAGTTCCAACGAGGGGGCTGGTGAGACCCAGTACTTC
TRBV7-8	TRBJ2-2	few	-	CASSLGQTDTGELFF	TGTGCCAGCAGCTTAGGACAAACCGACACCGGGGAGCTGTTTTTT
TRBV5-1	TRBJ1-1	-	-	CASSLSQPEVGYRKNTEAFF	TGCGCCAGCAGCTTGAGTCAACCAGAAGTTGGGTATCGGAAGAACACTGAAGCTTTCTTT
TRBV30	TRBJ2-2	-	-	CAWSLPGTELTGELFF	TGTGCCTGGAGCCTTCCCGGGACCGAACTTACCGGGGAGCTGTTTTTT
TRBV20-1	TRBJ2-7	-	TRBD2	CSASGSIYEQYF	TGCAGCGCTAGCGGGAGCATCTACGAGCAGTACTTC
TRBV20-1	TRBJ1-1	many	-	CSARVSGGRTEAFF	TGCAGTGCTAGAGTAAGCGGGGGGAGGACTGAAGCTTTCTTT
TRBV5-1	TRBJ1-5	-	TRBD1	CASSLGGTGLYQPQHF	TGCGCCAGCAGCTTGGGGGGGACAGGGTTGTATCAGCCCCAGCATTTT
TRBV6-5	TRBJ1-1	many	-	CASSYSVGAGITEAFF	TGTGCCAGCAGTTACTCTGTGGGAGCAGGGATCACTGAAGCTTTCTTT
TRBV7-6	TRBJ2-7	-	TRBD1	CASSYGTGDGEQYF	TGTGCCAGCAGCTATGGGACAGGGGATGGAGAGCAGTACTTC
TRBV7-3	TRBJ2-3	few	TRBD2	CASSLLAGGPGADTQYF	TGTGCCAGCAGCCTACTAGCGGGAGGGCCTGGCGCAGATACGCAGTATTTT
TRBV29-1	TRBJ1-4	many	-	CSAEENANEKLFF	TGCAGCGCGGAGGAGAACGCTAATGAAAAACTGTTTTTT
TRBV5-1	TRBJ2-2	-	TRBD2	CASSLREGRTGELFF	TGCGCCAGCAGCTTACGGGAGGGCCGCACCGGGGAGCTGTTTTTT
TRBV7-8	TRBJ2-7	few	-	CASSSLRGRSEQYF	TGTGCCAGCAGCTCCCTACGGGGAAGATCCGAGCAGTACTTC
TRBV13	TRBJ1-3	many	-	CASSFGTGNTIYF	TGTGCCAGCAGCTTTGGAACTGGAAACACCATATATTTT
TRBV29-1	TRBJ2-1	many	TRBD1	CSVRGQALNEQFF	TGCAGCGTTAGGGGACAGGCCCTGAATGAGCAGTTCTTC
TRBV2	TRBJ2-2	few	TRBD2	CASSGSTSGSFTGELFF	TGTGCCAGCAGTGGATCCACTAGCGGGAGCTTTACCGGGGAGCTGTTTTTT
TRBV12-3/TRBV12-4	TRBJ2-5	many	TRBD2	CASSPGTSGRQMETQYF	TGTGCCAGCAGTCCGGGGACTAGCGGGAGACAAATGGAGACCCAGTACTTC
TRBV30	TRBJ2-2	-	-	CACRGGTPFVDLVGELFF	TGTGCCTGCCGAGGAGGGACCCCATTTGTTGATCTCGTTGGGGAGCTGTTTTTT
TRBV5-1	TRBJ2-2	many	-	CASTDGRVDTGELFF	TGCGCCAGCACCGACGGACGGGTTGACACCGGGGAGCTGTTTTTT
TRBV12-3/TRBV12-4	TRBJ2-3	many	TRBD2	CASFPGSGGPVDTQYF	TGTGCCAGCTTCCCGGGGTCGGGAGGGCCAGTAGATACGCAGTATTTT
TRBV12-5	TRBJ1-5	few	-	CASGPGSNQPQHF	TGTGCTAGTGGTCCAGGGAGCAATCAGCCCCAGCATTTT
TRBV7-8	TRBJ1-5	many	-	CASSLVGFYSNQPQHF	TGTGCCAGCAGCTTAGTGGGATTCTATAGCAATCAGCCCCAGCATTTT
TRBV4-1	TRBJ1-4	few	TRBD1	CASSQPTGETNEKLFF	TGCGCCAGCAGCCAACCTACAGGGGAAACTAATGAAAAACTGTTTTTT
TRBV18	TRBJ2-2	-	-	CASSPHGDTGELFF	TGTGCCAGCTCACCACACGGGGACACCGGGGAGCTGTTTTTT
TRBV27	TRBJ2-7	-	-	CASPKVPYEQYF	TGTGCCAGCCCGAAGGTCCCCTACGAGCAGTACTTC
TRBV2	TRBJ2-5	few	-	CASSDPGLGNQETQYF	TGTGCCAGCAGTGATCCGGGACTGGGAAACCAAGAGACCCAGTACTTC
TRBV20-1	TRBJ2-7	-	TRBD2	CSARGGLAGGEQYF	TGCAGTGCTAGAGGGGGACTAGCGGGAGGTGAGCAGTACTTC
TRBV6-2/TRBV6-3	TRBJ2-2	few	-	CASRRSLMPNTGELFF	TGTGCCAGCAGGAGGTCCCTAATGCCGAACACCGGGGAGCTGTTTTTT
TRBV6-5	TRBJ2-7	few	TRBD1	CASSYLRDRGKDEQYF	TGTGCCAGCAGTTACCTCCGGGACAGGGGGAAGGACGAGCAGTACTTC
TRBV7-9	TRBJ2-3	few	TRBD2	CASSFGTSGTDTQYF	TGTGCCAGCAGCTTCGGGACTAGCGGCACAGATACGCAGTATTTT
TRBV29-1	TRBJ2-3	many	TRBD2	CSVDGGLAGDFSTDTQYF	TGCAGCGTTGATGGGGGACTAGCGGGAGACTTTAGCACAGATACGCAGTATTTT
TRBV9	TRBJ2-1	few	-	CASSQSRPGTSYNEQFF	TGTGCCAGCAGCCAAAGTAGACCTGGAACCTCCTACAATGAGCAGTTCTTC
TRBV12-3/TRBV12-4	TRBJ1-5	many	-	CASSSDSTGNQPQHF	TGTGCCAGCAGTTCGGACAGCACTGGCAATCAGCCCCAGCATTTT
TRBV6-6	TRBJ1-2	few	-	CASLQGDGYTF	TGTGCCAGCCTCCAGGGAGATGGCTACACCTTC
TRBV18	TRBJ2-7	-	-	CASSPPSSLYEQYF	TGTGCCAGCTCACCACCGTCTTCCCTCTACGAGCAGTACTTC
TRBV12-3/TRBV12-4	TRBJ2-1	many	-	CASSGDRTGHNEQFF	TGTGCCAGCAGTGGCGACAGGACGGGGCACAATGAGCAGTTCTTC
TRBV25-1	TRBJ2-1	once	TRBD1	CASGTPGQDYNEQFF	TGTGCCAGCGGAACTCCGGGACAGGACTACAATGAGCAGTTCTTC
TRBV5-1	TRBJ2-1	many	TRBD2	CASRRETSRYNEQFF	TGCGCCAGCAGACGGGAGACTAGCCGCTACAATGAGCAGTTCTTC
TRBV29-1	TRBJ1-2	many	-	CSASGLNYGYTF	TGCAGCGCCTCGGGGCTTAACTATGGCTACACCTTC
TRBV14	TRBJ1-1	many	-	CASSQVGAGNTEAFF	TGTGCCAGCAGCCAAGTCGGAGCCGGCAACACTGAAGCTTTCTTT
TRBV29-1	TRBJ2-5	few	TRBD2	CSVESGGGDQYF	TGCAGCGTTGAGAGCGGCGGGGGGGACCAGTACTTC